A single sample is the source of the 18 T cell receptor beta chains below, sequenced in a study of T cell repertoires in cytomegalovirus infection. One entry per CDR3 protein, called by TCRdb with MiXCR from the reads. The sample lists 680,000 or so distinct CDR3 sequences; 35% were seen once. Sequencing was carried out using PBMCs. The receptor set was obtained from a human donor in good health (CMV status not recorded). Some clones in this sample may be carry-over from other donors' samples.

At least ten counts were recorded for this clonotype. The DNA of the CDR3 is TGTGCCAGCAGGGGACAGGACTACGAGCAGTACTTC. Protein product: CASRGQDYEQYF. The chain combines TRBV12-3 or TRBV12-4 with TRBJ2-7; the match to TRBD1 covers 8 bases. The CDR3 runs 12 residues. The ends lost 6 bases at V and 3 bases at J; junction bases unmatched: 1.

The chain uses TRBV12-3 or TRBV12-4 and TRBJ1-4, with 8 positions matching TRBD1. The CDR3 covers 16 residues. With V trimmed by 7 bases and J by 0 bases, 7 bases remained unmatched. CDR3 residues: CASIKTGAATNEKLFF. CDR3 DNA: TGTGCCAGCATAAAGACAGGGGCTGCAACTAATGAAAAACTGTTTTTT.

This clonotype was recorded many times. This sequence joins TRBV6-5 and TRBJ2-7; 11 nucleotides match TRBD1. There are 16 residues in the CDR3. Germline assignment: CDR1 MNHEY and CDR2 SVGAGI. Unmatched junction bases numbered 12, after V lost 6 bases and J lost 5 bases. The CDR3 here is CASSNIPGQGDHEQYF. The CDR3 DNA is TGTGCCAGCAGCAATATCCCGGGACAGGGGGACCACGAGCAGTACTTC.

This clonotype was observed a few times. The chain recombines TRBV6-6 with TRBJ2-5; D is unresolved. The CDR3 is made up of 13 amino acids. Trimming took 3 bases from V and 5 from J, leaving 10 bases between them. The germline V gene encodes CDR1 MNHNY and CDR2 SVGAGI (reference sequence). The CDR3 here is CASSYDGHETQYF. CDR3 nucleotides: TGTGCCAGCAGTTATGATGGGCACGAGACCCAGTACTTC.

V gene TRBV9 combines with J gene TRBJ2-7; D may be TRBD2 (6 bases). The CDR3 runs 14 residues. Germline V gives CDR1 SGDLS, CDR2 YYNGEE. V was cut by 0 bases and J by 6 bases, with 13 bases left in between. The CDR3 is CASSVEGRSGEQYF. The CDR3 nucleotides are TGTGCCAGCAGCGTAGAAGGGAGGTCCGGCGAGCAGTACTTC.

This clonotype was observed a handful of times. The chain recombines TRBV7-8 with TRBJ2-7; 8 bases align to TRBD2. With V trimmed by 1 base and J by 0 bases, 2 bases remained unmatched. Germline V lookup: CDR1 SGHVS, CDR2 FQNEAQ. This CDR3 has 15 residues. CDR3 region: CASSLERGSSYEQYF. The CDR3 DNA reads as TGTGCCAGCAGCTTAGAGCGGGGGAGCTCCTACGAGCAGTACTTC.

This clonotype has a count of ten or more. The chain combines TRBV7-2 with TRBJ2-6; D call uncertain. V lost 1 base and J 3 bases, leaving 7 bases between the germline ends. From germline, CDR1 is SGHTA and CDR2 FQGNSA. The CDR3 contains 15 residues. CDR3 sequence: CASSLVTGGANVLTF. DNA of the CDR3: TGTGCCAGCAGCTTAGTGACGGGTGGGGCCAACGTCCTGACTTTC.

This clonotype was counted at least ten times. This sequence joins TRBV7-6 and TRBJ2-7, with 11 bases matching TRBD2. Germline V gene lookup returns CDR1 SGHVS and CDR2 FNYEAQ. The length of the CDR3 is 15 residues. With 5 bases clipped from V and 3 bases from J, the junction kept 6 bases outside the gene matches. CDR3 region: CASSPTSGNFYEQYF. In DNA, the CDR3 is TGTGCCAGCAGCCCGACTAGCGGGAACTTCTACGAGCAGTACTTC.

This chain uses TRBV28 with TRBJ1-2; 10 bases are shared with TRBD1. V shed 8 bases and J 5 bases; nucleotides not matched to a gene: 5. The CDR3 is 13 residues long. Germline lookup yields CDR1 MDHEN and CDR2 SYDVKM. The CDR3 sequence is CASRDRGWYGYTF. As DNA, the CDR3 is TGTGCCAGCCGGGACAGGGGATGGTATGGCTACACCTTC.

On this clonotype: An end of the junction differs from the germline gene, which may be a read error. V is TRBV6-8 and J is TRBJ1-5; D gene ambiguous. Germline loops: CDR1 MNHGY, CDR2 SAAAGT. CDR3 length: 14 residues. The CDR3 loop is CARSYSVLTEPQHF. In nucleotides, the CDR3 is TGTGCCCGCAGTTACTCCGTCCTCACGGAGCCCCAGCATTTT.

Ten or more counts support this clonotype. The chain has TRBV7-2 and TRBJ2-7; D is possibly TRBD2 (5 bases). CDR3 length: 14 amino acids. With 0 bases removed from V and 3 bases from J, the gap between germline ends came to 9 bases. Looked up from germline, CDR1 is SGHTA and CDR2 is FQGNSA. DNA of the CDR3: TGTGCCAGCAGCTTAGCCCGGGGTCTCTACGAGCAGTACTTC. Amino acid sequence: CASSLARGLYEQYF.

This clonotype was observed a few times. The J gene is TRBJ1-1, the V gene TRBV12-3 or TRBV12-4, with 8 bases fitting TRBD1. The ends lost 9 bases at V and 1 base at J; junction bases unmatched: 10. CDR3 length equals 15 residues. Written as DNA, the CDR3 is TGTGCCAGTACAGGGGGTCTTTTTGGGAACACTGAAGCTTTCTTT. The encoded protein is CASTGGLFGNTEAFF.

The chain couples TRBV6-1 to TRBJ1-5; tentatively, D is TRBD1 (5 bases). V was shortened by 3 bases and J by 4 bases, with 16 bases between the two germline ends. The length of the CDR3 is 16 residues. Germline CDR1 reads MNHNS; CDR2 reads SASEGT. CDR3: CASSDAARVGNQPQHF. CDR3 DNA sequence: TGTGCCAGCAGTGACGCTGCCAGGGTGGGAAATCAGCCCCAGCATTTT.

The rearrangement links TRBV2 to TRBJ1-5; the match to TRBD1 covers 9 bases. The CDR3 length is 14 residues. Trimming at V came to 7 bases and at J to 10 bases, leaving 11 bases not matched to a gene. Germline lookup yields CDR1 SNHLY and CDR2 FYNNEI. This CDR3 is CASKTGTGLPPQHF. CDR3 DNA: TGTGCCAGCAAAACCGGGACAGGGCTCCCACCCCAGCATTTT.

This chain connects TRBV27 to TRBJ1-2; D is uncertain. The CDR3 loop spans 15 amino acids. Germline CDR1 is MNHEY and CDR2 is SMNVEV (reference sequence). V was pared by 5 bases and J by 4 bases, with 17 bases between. CDR3 region: CASSPMIDGFYGYTF. CDR3 bases: TGTGCCAGCAGTCCCATGATAGACGGCTTCTATGGCTACACCTTC.

This clonotype was seen many times. The V call is TRBV7-9, the J call TRBJ1-6; D unclear. The length of the CDR3 is 16 residues. V was clipped by 5 bases and J by 0 bases, with 11 bases between them. Germline loops: CDR1 SEHNR, CDR2 FQNEAQ (reference sequence). CDR3 nucleotide sequence: TGTGCCAGCAGCCCTGCAGGAAGCTCCTATAATTCACCCCTCCACTTT. This codes for CASSPAGSSYNSPLHF.

In the case of this clonotype: Lacking the conserved final phenylalanine or tryptophan, this CDR3 likely reflects a read error. V is TRBV7-8 and J is TRBJ2-5; 10 bases match TRBD2. The V segment lost 1 base and the J segment 5 bases; nucleotides outside the gene matches: 13. There are 18 residues in the CDR3. Germline V gene sequence: CDR1 SGHVS, CDR2 FQNEAQ. CDR3: CASSLVPRSGGDPETQYL. The CDR3 nucleotides read TGTGCCAGCAGCTTAGTGCCCCGGAGCGGGGGGGACCCGGAGACCCAGTACTTA.

In the case of this clonotype: A read error is possible here, since a much larger clone lies one base away. The chain employs TRBV6-8 and TRBJ2-2; D might be TRBD1 (6 bases). The CDR3 is 20 residues long. CDR1 is MNHGY, CDR2 SAAAGT, per germline. Trimming took off 10 bases at V and 0 bases at J, with 30 bases between the two ends. For the CDR3, the DNA is TGTGCCACCAACCCATTCCGCCGGGACACGAACGACGCGAACACCGGGGAGCTGTTTTTT. This translates into CATNPFRRDTNDANTGELFF.